The 4 T cell receptor beta chains reported below all come from one sample, sequenced in a study of CD4 T cells in relation to SARS-CoV-2 and coronaviruses. Here immunoSEQ multiplex PCR was the method, and the copy in TCRdb shows in-frame clones only, minus some. The repertoire holds tens of thousands of clones, with around 92% as singletons. The sequencing input was naive CD4+ T cells from PBMCs. The subset denotes: naive CD4+ T cells isolated by negative enrichment. These receptors originate from an adult with COVID-19.

The chain uses TRBV12-5 and TRBJ2-2, with 11 nucleotides matching TRBD1. Germline assignment: CDR1 LGHNT and CDR2 FRNRAP. With 4 bases clipped from V and 6 bases from J, the junction kept 1 base outside the gene matches. The CDR3 has 14 amino acids. The CDR3 here is CASGSGQGAGELFF. The CDR3, as DNA: TGTGCTAGTGGTTCGGGACAGGGGGCCGGGGAGCTGTTTTTT.

The chain is built from TRBV6-2 or TRBV6-3 and TRBJ2-5, with no clear D. This CDR3 is built from 13 residues. The ends were cut back, 2 bases at V and 3 bases at J, with 7 bases in the middle. CDR1 and CDR2 from the germline V gene are MNHEY and SVGEGT. The CDR3 DNA reads as TGTGCCAGCAGTTACGGTCTAGAAGAGACCCAGTACTTC. The encoded protein is CASSYGLEETQYF.

This rearrangement joins TRBV28 to TRBJ2-2; 8 nucleotides line up with TRBD2. The CDR3 loop spans 13 amino acids. The germline V gene encodes CDR1 MDHEN and CDR2 SYDVKM. The trim removed 10 bases at V and 4 bases at J, leaving 5 bases unmatched. CDR3 residues: CATRGTSTGELFF. The CDR3 DNA sequence: TGTGCCACCCGAGGGACTAGCACCGGGGAGCTGTTTTTT.

This rearrangement joins TRBV7-8 to TRBJ2-7; D is undetermined. The CDR3 runs to 12 residues. V was trimmed by 5 bases and J by 6 bases, leaving 11 bases between them. Germline V gives CDR1 SGHVS, CDR2 FQNEAQ. The CDR3 sequence: CASSPRTGEQYF. CDR3 bases: TGTGCCAGCAGCCCCAGGACGGGCGAGCAGTACTTC.